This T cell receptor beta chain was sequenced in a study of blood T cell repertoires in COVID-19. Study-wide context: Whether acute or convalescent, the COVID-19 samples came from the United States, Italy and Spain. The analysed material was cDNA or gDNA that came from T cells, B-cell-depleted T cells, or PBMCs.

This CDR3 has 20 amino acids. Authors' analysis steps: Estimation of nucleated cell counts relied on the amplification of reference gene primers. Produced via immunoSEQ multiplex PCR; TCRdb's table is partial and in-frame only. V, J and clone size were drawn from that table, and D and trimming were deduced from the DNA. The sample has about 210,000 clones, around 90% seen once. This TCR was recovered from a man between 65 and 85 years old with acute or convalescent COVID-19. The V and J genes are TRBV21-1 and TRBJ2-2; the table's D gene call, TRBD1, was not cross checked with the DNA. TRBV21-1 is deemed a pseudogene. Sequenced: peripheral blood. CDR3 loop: CASSNRGQDGIRFEAGELFF. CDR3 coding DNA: TGTGCCAGCAGCAATAGGGGGCAGGATGGAATTCGATTCGAGGCCGGGGAGCTGTTTTTT.